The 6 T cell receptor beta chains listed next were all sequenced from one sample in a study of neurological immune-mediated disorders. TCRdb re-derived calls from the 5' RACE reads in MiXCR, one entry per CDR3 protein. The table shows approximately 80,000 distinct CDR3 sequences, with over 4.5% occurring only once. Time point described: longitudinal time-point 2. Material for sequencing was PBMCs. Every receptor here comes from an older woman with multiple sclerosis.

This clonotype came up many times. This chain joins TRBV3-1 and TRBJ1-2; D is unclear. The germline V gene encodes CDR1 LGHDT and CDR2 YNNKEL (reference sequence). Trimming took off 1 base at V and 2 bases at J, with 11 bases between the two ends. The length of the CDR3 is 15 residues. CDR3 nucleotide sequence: TGTGCCAGCAGCCAAGTAGGAGGGAACAACTATGGCTACACCTTC. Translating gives CASSQVGGNNYGYTF.

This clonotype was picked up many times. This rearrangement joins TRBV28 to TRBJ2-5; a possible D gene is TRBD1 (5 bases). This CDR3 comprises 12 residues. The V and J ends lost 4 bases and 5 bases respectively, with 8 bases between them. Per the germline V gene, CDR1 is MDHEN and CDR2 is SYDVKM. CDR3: CASSSTVETQYF. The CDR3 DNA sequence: TGTGCCAGCAGTTCGACAGTGGAGACCCAGTACTTC.

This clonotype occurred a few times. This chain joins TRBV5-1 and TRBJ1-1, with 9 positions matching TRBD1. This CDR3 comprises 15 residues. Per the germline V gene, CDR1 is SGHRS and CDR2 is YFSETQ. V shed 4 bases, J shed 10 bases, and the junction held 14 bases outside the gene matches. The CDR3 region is CASSAGTGRTTTAFF. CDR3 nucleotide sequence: TGCGCCAGCAGCGCCGGGACAGGGCGTACGACGACAGCTTTCTTT.

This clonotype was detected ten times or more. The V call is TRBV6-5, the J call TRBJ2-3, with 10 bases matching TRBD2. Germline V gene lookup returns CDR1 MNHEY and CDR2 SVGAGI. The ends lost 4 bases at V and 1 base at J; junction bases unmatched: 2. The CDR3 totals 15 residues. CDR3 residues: CASSLAGGRTDTQYF. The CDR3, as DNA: TGTGCCAGCAGTTTAGCGGGGGGACGCACAGATACGCAGTATTTT.

The CDR3 reads CTSSIHGTPNTGELFF. The CDR3 DNA reads TGTACGAGCAGCATACATGGGACGCCTAACACCGGGGAGCTGTTTTTT. The chain recombines TRBV5-6 with TRBJ2-2; D is possibly TRBD1 or TRBD2 (5 bases each). The germline V gene has CDR1 SGHDT and CDR2 YYEEEE. This CDR3 has 16 amino acids. Filled out from reference TRBV5-6 and TRBJ2-2, the complete variable domain reads DAGVTQSPTHLIKTRGQQVTLRCSPKSGHDTVSWYQQALGQGPQFIFQYYEEEERQRGNFPDRFSGHQFPNYSSELNVNALLLGDSALYLCTSSIHGTPNTGELFFGEGSRLTVL.

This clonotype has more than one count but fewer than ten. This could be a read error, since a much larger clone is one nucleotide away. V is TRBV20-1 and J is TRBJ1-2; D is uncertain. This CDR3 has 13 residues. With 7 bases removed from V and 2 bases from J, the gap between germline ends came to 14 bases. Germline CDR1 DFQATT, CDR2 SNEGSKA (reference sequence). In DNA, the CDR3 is TGCAGTGTCCCGGACGGATTAAACTATGGCTACACCTTC. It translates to CSVPDGLNYGYTF.